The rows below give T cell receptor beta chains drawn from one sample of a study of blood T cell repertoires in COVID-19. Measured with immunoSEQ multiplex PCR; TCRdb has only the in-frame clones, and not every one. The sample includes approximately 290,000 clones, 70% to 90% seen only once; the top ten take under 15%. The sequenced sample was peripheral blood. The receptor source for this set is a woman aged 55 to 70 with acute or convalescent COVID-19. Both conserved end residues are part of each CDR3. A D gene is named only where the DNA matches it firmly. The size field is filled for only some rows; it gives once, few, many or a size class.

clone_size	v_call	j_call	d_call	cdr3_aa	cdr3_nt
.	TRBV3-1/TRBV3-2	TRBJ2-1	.	CASSPLGSYNEQFF	TGTGCCAGCAGCCCCCTAGGTTCCTACAATGAGCAGTTCTTC
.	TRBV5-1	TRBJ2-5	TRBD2	CASSLRPGLAGGGETQYF	TGCGCCAGCAGCTTGAGACCGGGACTAGCGGGAGGAGGGGAGACCCAGTACTTC
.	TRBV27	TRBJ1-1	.	CASSKVQGWNTEAFF	TGTGCCAGCAGTAAAGTACAGGGTTGGAACACTGAAGCTTTCTTT
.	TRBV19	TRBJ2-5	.	CASKPTYRETQYF	TGTGCCAGTAAGCCGACTTACCGGGAGACCCAGTACTTC
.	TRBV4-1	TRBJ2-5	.	CASSLDTGQETQYF	TGCGCCAGCAGCCTCGACACGGGGCAAGAGACCCAGTACTTC
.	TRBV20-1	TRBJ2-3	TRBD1	CSASRWRDRGRDTQYF	TGCAGTGCTAGTCGTTGGCGGGACAGGGGGCGGGATACGCAGTATTTT
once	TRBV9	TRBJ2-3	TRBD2	CASSAVGGTDTQYF	TGTGCCAGCAGCGCGGTGGGGGGGACAGATACGCAGTATTTT
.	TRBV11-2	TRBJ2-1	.	CASDWDQGTYNEQFF	TGTGCCAGCGACTGGGACCAGGGGACCTACAATGAGCAGTTCTTC
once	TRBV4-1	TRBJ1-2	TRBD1	CASSQTTGGAGYTF	TGCGCCAGCAGCCAAACTACAGGGGGTGCTGGCTACACCTTC
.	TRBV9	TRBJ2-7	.	CASSVEDSAYEQYF	TGTGCCAGCAGCGTAGAGGACAGTGCCTACGAGCAGTACTTC
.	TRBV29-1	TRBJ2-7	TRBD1	CSVLGTASYEQYF	TGCAGCGTTTTGGGGACAGCATCCTACGAGCAGTACTTC
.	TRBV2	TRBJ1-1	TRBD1	CASRKGQGGNTEAFF	TGTGCCAGCAGAAAGGGACAGGGGGGGAACACTGAAGCTTTCTTT
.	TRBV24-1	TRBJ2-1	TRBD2	CATRGTGTSGHEQFF	TGTGCCACCAGGGGAACCGGGACTAGCGGCCATGAGCAGTTCTTC
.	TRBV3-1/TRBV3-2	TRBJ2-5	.	CASSHPKVGGLETQYF	TGTGCCAGCAGCCACCCAAAAGTGGGGGGTTTGGAGACCCAGTACTTC
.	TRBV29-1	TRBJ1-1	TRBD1	CSVVSRTGATEAFF	TGCAGCGTTGTATCCAGGACAGGGGCCACTGAAGCTTTCTTT